Sequencing of this T cell receptor beta chain was carried out in a study of read filtering for tumor transcriptome and immune sequencing. Overall study: Mean patient age was around 66 years, range roughly 47 to 90; 17 male, around 15 female. By R-ISS, stages I, II and III held around 8, 16 and 7 patients. TCR-mapped reads were about 3.5 to 11 million with IR-seq versus about 80 to 1273 with RNA-seq.

The V end lost 6 bases, the J end lost 6 bases, and 14 bases lay between the germline ends. Germline-derived CDR1 and CDR2 are DFQATT and SNEGSKA (reference sequence). CDR3 length: 12 amino acids. This library used roughly 400 ng RNA and molecular barcoded adaptors spanning alpha/delta and beta/gamma chains. Via MiXCR, TCRdb re-called the reads, giving one row per CDR3 protein. The sample yields about 90,000 distinct CDR3 sequences, about 12% seen once. This clonotype has a count of ten or more. The sample comprised a population of CD138-negative cells sorted from bone marrow. The chain couples TRBV20-1 to TRBJ1-1; a possible D gene is TRBD1 (6 bases). The TCR sequence derives from a donor aged 40 or over with multiple myeloma. The CDR3 coding sequence is TGCAGTGCATCCGGCAGGGGTTCTGAAGCTTTCTTT. Its protein is CSASGRGSEAFF.